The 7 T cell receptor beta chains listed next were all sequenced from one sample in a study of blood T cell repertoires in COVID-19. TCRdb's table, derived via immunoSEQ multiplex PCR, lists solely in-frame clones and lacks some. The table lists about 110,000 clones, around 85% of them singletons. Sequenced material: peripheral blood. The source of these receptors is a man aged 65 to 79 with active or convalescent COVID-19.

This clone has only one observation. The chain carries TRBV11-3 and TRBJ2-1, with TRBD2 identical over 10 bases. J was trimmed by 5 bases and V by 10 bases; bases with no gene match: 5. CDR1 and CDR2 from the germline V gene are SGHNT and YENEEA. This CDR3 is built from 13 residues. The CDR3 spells CATASGSNNEQFF. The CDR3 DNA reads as TGTGCCACCGCTAGCGGGAGCAACAATGAGCAGTTCTTC.

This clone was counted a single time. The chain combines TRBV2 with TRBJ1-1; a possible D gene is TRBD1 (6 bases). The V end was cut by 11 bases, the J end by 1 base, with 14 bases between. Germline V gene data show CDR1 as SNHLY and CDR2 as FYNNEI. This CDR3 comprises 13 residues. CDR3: CAGNREKNTEAFF. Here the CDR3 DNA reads TGTGCCGGCAACAGGGAGAAGAACACTGAAGCTTTCTTT.

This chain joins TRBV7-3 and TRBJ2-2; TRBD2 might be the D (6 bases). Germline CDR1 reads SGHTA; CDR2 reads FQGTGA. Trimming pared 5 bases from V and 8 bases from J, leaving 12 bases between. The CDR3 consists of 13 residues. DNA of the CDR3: TGTGCCAGCAGCCCCGGGACTTCTGGGGAGCTGTTTTTT. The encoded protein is CASSPGTSGELFF.

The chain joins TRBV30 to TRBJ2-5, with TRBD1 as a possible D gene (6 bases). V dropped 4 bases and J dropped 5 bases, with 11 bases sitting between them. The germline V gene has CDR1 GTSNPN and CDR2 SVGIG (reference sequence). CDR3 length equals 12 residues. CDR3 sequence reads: CAWKGVGETQYF. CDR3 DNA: TGTGCCTGGAAGGGGGTGGGGGAGACCCAGTACTTC.

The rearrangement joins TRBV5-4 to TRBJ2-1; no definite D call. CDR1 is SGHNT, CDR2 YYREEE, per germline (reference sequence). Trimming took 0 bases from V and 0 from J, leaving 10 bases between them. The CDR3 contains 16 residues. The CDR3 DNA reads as TGTGCCAGCAGCTTGGCTGGAGACCTCTCCTACAATGAGCAGTTCTTC. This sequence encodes CASSLAGDLSYNEQFF.

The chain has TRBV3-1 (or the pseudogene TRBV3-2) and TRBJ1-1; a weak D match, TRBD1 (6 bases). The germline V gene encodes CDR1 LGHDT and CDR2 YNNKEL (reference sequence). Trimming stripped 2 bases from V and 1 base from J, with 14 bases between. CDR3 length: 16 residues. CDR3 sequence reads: CASSQRGGGWNTEAFF. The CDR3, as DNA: TGTGCCAGCAGCCAACGAGGGGGGGGCTGGAACACTGAAGCTTTCTTT.

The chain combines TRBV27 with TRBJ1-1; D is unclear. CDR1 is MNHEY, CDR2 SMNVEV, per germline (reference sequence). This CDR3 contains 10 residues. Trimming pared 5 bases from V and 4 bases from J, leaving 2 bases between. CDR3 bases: TGTGCCAGCAGTCTCACTGAAGCTTTCTTT. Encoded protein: CASSLTEAFF.